There are many counts of the clone carrying this T cell receptor beta chain. The antigen is not known. Trimming took 4 bases from V and 7 from J; bases not matched to a gene: 2. The CDR3 consists of 12 residues. Per germline, CDR1 LNHDA and CDR2 SQIVND (reference sequence). These data come from a study of T cells in Graves' hyperthyroidism and ophthalmopathy. Study-wide results and caveats: Most clonotypes expanded in the thyroid (above 0.001) were also present in blood. Researchers report that a 13 V-J model separated ophthalmopathy from stable hyperthyroidism.

The blood was taken when hyperthyroidism was first diagnosed, before any ophthalmopathy symptoms showed up. From roughly 10 ml of fresh peripheral blood, PBMCs were isolated. It was RNA transcripts that yielded the amplified TCR beta CDR3 regions. HTBI primers drove first-round RT-PCR of the TCR CDR3. TCRdb re-analysed the multiplex PCR reads in MiXCR, keeping a single row per CDR3 protein. The repertoire consists of roughly 170,000 distinct CDR3 sequences, with roughly 10% occurring once and the leading ten covering roughly a fifth. This sequence was found in a woman aged 18-29 years with Graves' hyperthyroidism that later progressed to Graves' ophthalmopathy. The chain links TRBV19 to TRBJ2-3; 7 bases line up with TRBD2. Input material: blood. For the CDR3, the DNA is TGTGCCAGTAGTAGCGGGGGTTATACGCAGTATTTT. It is translated as CASSSGGYTQYF.